This entry features one T cell receptor beta chain sequence. Its matching antigen is unknown. A single record per CDR3 protein comes from TCRdb applying MiXCR to the RACE reads. The sample carries about 140,000 distinct CDR3 sequences, approximately 10% recorded once. This sample was taken from a study of human T cells and chemical hapten exposure. Study-level findings and limits: Healthy people's immune response may differ from that of the donors, who had alopecia.

With V trimmed by 0 bases and J by 0 bases, 2 bases remained unmatched. Per germline, CDR1 LNHDA and CDR2 SQIVND (reference sequence). This CDR3 is built from 15 residues. Time point here: patch test 2, 6 weeks after DPC sensitization. Specified treatment: therapeutic diphenylcyclopropenone sensitization with weekly scalp DPC. Blood draws preceded each patch test application. The rearrangement links TRBV19 to TRBJ2-7, with 7 nucleotides matching TRBD2. The receptor's source is a woman in her 50s with alopecia areata. Some clones in this sample may be carry-over from other donors' samples. Sequences were derived from whole blood, sampled in connection with sensitization to the hapten diphenylcyclopropenone (DPC). Here the CDR3 DNA reads TGTGCCAGTAGTATAGAGGGGGGGGTCTCCTACGAGCAGTACTTC. Translating gives CASSIEGGVSYEQYF. The variable domain in full, with the rest retrieved from reference TRBV19 and TRBJ2-7, is DGGITQSPKYLFRKEGQNVTLSCEQNLNHDAMYWYRQDPGQGLRLIYYSQIVNDFQKGDIAEGYSVSREKKESFPLTVTSAQKNPTAFYLCASSIEGGVSYEQYFGPGTRLTVT.